These 4 T cell receptor beta chains were sequenced from one sample in a study of regulatory T cells in long-lasting Graves disease. Both iRepertoire HTBI primers and Arm-PCR of CDR3 regions were used to build the TCR beta libraries. TCRdb reanalysed the multiplex PCR reads using MiXCR and keeps one entry per CDR3 protein. Here the sample spans 200,000 to 250,000 distinct CDR3 sequences, approximately 19% being singletons. The time point: newly diagnosed GD, antithyroid drugs for less than 3 months. There was RNA extracted from PBMCs, and the TCR library was made from it. These data are also associated with another study on T cells in Graves' hyperthyroidism and ophthalmopathy.

Sequences were derived from peripheral blood mononuclear cells (PBMCs), sampled at new diagnosis, from a patient treated with antithyroid drugs. These receptors came from a woman aged 25 to 39 with Graves disease.

This clonotype was observed many times. V usage is TRBV7-9 and J usage is TRBJ1-4, with a tentative D call TRBD1 (5 bases). This CDR3 spans 12 amino acids. Germline V CDR1 and CDR2: SEHNR, FQNEAQ (reference sequence). V gave up 5 bases and J gave up 15 bases, with 16 bases separating them. CDR3 bases: TGTGCCAGCAGCCCGGGGGGAAGACAAATGTTTTTT. As protein: CASSPGGRQMFF.

On this clonotype: This may stem from a read error, because a much larger clone lies one nucleotide away. V gene TRBV29-1 combines with J gene TRBJ2-5; 10 bases are shared with TRBD2. Germline CDR1 and CDR2: SQVTM and ANQGSEA. The CDR3 consists of 17 residues. V dropped 2 bases and J dropped 7; count of bases not matched to a gene: 16. The CDR3 nucleotides read TGCAGCGTTGAAAGGAGTCTATCTAGCGGGAGAGGGGGGACCCAGTACTTC. Residues: CSVERSLSSGRGGTQYF.

Concerning this clonotype itself: This may come from a read error, since a much larger clone is one base off. The chain has TRBV20-1 and TRBJ2-1; tentatively, D is TRBD2 (5 bases). This CDR3 is built from 11 residues. Germline CDR1 and CDR2: DFQATT and SNEGSKA (reference sequence). V gave up 1 base and J gave up 13 bases, with 11 bases separating them. This CDR3 is CSARGLAAQFF. The CDR3 region has the DNA TGCAGTGCTAGAGGTCTAGCCGCCCAGTTCTTC.

This clonotype has at least ten counts. This chain joins TRBV11-3 and TRBJ2-1; 7 nucleotides line up with TRBD2. The CDR3 consists of 14 residues. V lost 5 bases and J lost 3; bases outside the gene matches: 4. The germline V gene encodes CDR1 SGHNT and CDR2 YENEEA. CDR3 nucleotide sequence: TGTGCCAGCAGCCCTAGCGGCCTCTACAATGAGCAGTTCTTC. Translation: CASSPSGLYNEQFF.